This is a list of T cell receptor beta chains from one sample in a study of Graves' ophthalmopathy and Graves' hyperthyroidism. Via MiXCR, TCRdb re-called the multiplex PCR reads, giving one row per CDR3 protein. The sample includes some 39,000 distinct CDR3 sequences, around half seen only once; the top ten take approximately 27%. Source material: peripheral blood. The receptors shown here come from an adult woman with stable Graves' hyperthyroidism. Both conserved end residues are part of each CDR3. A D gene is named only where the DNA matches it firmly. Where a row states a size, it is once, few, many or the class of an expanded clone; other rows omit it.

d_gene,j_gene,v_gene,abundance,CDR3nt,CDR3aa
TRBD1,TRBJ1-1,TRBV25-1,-,TGTGCCAGCAGTGAAGAGGGACAGGCGAACACTGAAGCTTTCTTT,CASSEEGQANTEAFF
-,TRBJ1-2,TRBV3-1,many,TGTGCCAGCAGCCATCCAGGGTACTATGGCTACACCTTC,CASSHPGYYGYTF
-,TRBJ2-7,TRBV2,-,TGTGCCAGCGGGGGCCATAACTACGAGCAGCACTTC,CASGGHNYEQHF
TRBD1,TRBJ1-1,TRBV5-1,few,TGCGCCAGCAGTTCACAGGGGGAGGTCACTGAAGCTTTCTTT,CASSSQGEVTEAFF
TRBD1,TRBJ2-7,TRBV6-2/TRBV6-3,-,TGTGCCAGCAGACCGGGACAGGGGACCTACGAGCAGTACTTC,CASRPGQGTYEQYF
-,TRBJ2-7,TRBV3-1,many,TGTGCCAGCAGCCAATCGTTGGCTTATCCCAACTACGAGCAGTACTTC,CASSQSLAYPNYEQYF
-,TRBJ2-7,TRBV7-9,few,TGTGCCAGCAGCACGGACACATACGAGCAGTACTTC,CASSTDTYEQYF
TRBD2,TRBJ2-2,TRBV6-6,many,TGTGCCAGCAGTTACGAACCGGGAGGGGTCGGGGAGCTGTTTTTT,CASSYEPGGVGELFF
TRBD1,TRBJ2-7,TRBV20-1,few,TGCAGTGCTCCCGGGACAGCAAGATACGAGCAGTACTTC,CSAPGTARYEQYF
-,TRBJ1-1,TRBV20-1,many,TGCAGTGCTAGACTATCATACTGGGACGGGGCTTTCTTT,CSARLSYWDGAFF
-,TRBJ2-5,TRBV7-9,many,TGTGCCAGCAGCTCCCTAGGTCCAGAGACCCAGTACTTC,CASSSLGPETQYF
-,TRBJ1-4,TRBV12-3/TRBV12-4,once,TGTGCTAGTGGTTTGGGGGGCAAGACTGAAAAACTGTTTTTT,CASGLGGKTEKLFF
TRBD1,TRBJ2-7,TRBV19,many,TGTGCCAGTAGTATAGGGGGCGCAGGGGGCTACGAGCAGTACTTC,CASSIGGAGGYEQYF
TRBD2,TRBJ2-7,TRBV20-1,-,TGCAGTGCTAGAGATCCAGCGGGAGTTGGGTACGAGCAGTACTTC,CSARDPAGVGYEQYF
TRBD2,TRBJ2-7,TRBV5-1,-,TGCGCCAGCAGCTTGGGGTCGGGACTAGCGAGCGAGCAGTACTTC,CASSLGSGLASEQYF
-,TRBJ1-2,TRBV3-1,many,TGTGCCAGCAGCCTCCGGGACTATGGCTACACCTTC,CASSLRDYGYTF
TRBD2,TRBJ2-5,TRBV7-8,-,TGTGCCAGCAGCGCCGACGGGCGGGAGGCCCCCCTTCAAGAGACCCAGTACTTC,CASSADGREAPLQETQYF
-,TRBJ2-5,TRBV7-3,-,TGTGCCAGCAGCTTAACAGGGCCTGCAAAGACCCAGTACTTC,CASSLTGPAKTQYF
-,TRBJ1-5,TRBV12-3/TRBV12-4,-,TGTGCCAGCAGTCCCTCCAGCCGGCCGAATCAGCCCCAGCATTTT,CASSPSSRPNQPQHF
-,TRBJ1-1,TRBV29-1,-,TGCAGCTCGATGAACACTGAAGCTCTCTTT,CSSMNTEALF
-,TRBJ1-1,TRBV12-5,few,TGTGCTAGTGGTTTGGGGGGCACTGAAGCTTTCTTT,CASGLGGTEAFF
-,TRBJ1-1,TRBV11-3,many,TGTGCCAGCACCAAAGAGGGGGGGGCGATGAACACTGAAGCTTTCTTT,CASTKEGGAMNTEAFF
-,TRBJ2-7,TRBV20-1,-,TGCAGTGCTAGGGGTTTTGAGCAGTACTTC,CSARGFEQYF